These T cell receptor beta chains were read from a single sample in a study of blood T cell repertoires in COVID-19. Produced via immunoSEQ multiplex PCR; TCRdb's table is partial and in-frame only. The data hold 40,000 or so clones, with 89% observed a single time. The material sequenced was peripheral blood. The receptors shown here come from a human donor in a cohort sampled during active COVID-19. CDR3s leave out the opening cysteine and the closing phenylalanine or tryptophan. The D gene is left open where the match is weak. Rows may omit the clone size; those that give it use once, few, many or a size class.

j_gene	abundance	d_gene	v_gene	CDR3aa
TRBJ1-5	-	-	TRBV4-3	ASSPGHYSNQPQH
TRBJ1-1	few	-	TRBV6-5	ASSYTRVVDTEAF
TRBJ1-5	-	-	TRBV7-2	ASSLQENQPQH
TRBJ1-2	-	-	TRBV5-6	ASSLFLGQANYGYT
TRBJ2-7	-	TRBD1	TRBV18	ASSPGQGDEQY
TRBJ2-1	-	TRBD2	TRBV6-5	ASSGLAGGNEQF
TRBJ2-7	medium-sized	TRBD2	TRBV28	ASSKAGGPYEQY
TRBJ2-7	-	-	TRBV10-3	AIGPAASYEQY
TRBJ1-4	-	-	TRBV19	ASSIDTATNEKLF
TRBJ2-5	-	TRBD2	TRBV9	ASSLRLAGDQETQY
TRBJ1-5	-	TRBD1	TRBV6-2/TRBV6-3	ASSRWTGDGAYSNQPQH
TRBJ2-7	-	TRBD2	TRBV18	ASSPGQRGAYEQY
TRBJ2-7	once	-	TRBV19	ASSISPGTLYEQY
TRBJ1-2	once	TRBD1	TRBV4-3	ASSQDVGGGYGYT
TRBJ1-1	few	-	TRBV4-2	ASSQGAHTEAF
TRBJ1-6	-	-	TRBV4-3	ASSQVGELGSPLH
TRBJ2-1	-	TRBD1	TRBV7-2	ASSYFAGGTGRDEQF
TRBJ2-2	-	-	TRBV6-5	ASRPQGGSGELF
TRBJ1-2	-	TRBD1	TRBV7-2	ASSWTGGNYGYT
TRBJ1-4	-	-	TRBV4-1	ASSRVGEWEKLF
TRBJ2-7	-	-	TRBV7-2	ASSRGAAEQY
TRBJ2-3	-	TRBD1	TRBV6-1	ASSEARTGGDTQY
TRBJ2-6	-	-	TRBV29-1	SVEVGGYGANVLT
TRBJ1-1	-	-	TRBV12-5	ASELNTEAF
TRBJ1-1	-	-	TRBV6-5	ASSWRRNTEAF
TRBJ1-2	-	-	TRBV7-9	ASSLDGGVDGYT
TRBJ1-5	once	-	TRBV19	ASSIMAGDQPQH
TRBJ1-6	-	TRBD1	TRBV27	ASSGQGDSPLH
TRBJ2-7	-	-	TRBV19	ASSPDRIAYEQY
TRBJ2-7	few	-	TRBV24-1	ATSDRKNSYEQY
TRBJ1-4	-	TRBD1	TRBV7-9	ASSLTGEEKLF
TRBJ1-4	-	-	TRBV5-6	ASSREPEITNEKLF
TRBJ1-2	-	TRBD1	TRBV6-6	ASSFGDRGNGYT
TRBJ1-1	once	-	TRBV7-9	ASSLGTFEAF
TRBJ1-2	once	-	TRBV6-6	ASRPSGAGYGYT
TRBJ1-3	-	-	TRBV11-2	ASSLGGGALSSSGNTIY
TRBJ2-7	once	TRBD1	TRBV27	ASSWGAWVDRDESLVPKSEQY
TRBJ2-7	-	TRBD1	TRBV10-3	AISEGQDSYEQY
TRBJ2-7	-	-	TRBV11-2	ASSLDRWGHQSSYEQY
TRBJ1-5	-	TRBD1	TRBV19	ASSIAGQGGQPQH